A single sample is the source of the 32 T cell receptor beta chains below, sequenced in a study of Graves' ophthalmopathy and Graves' hyperthyroidism. The TCR beta CDR3 regions underwent amplification from RNA transcripts. The first round was an RT-PCR with HTBI primers, and the second round was a multiplex PCR. TCRdb re-called the multiplex PCR reads with MiXCR, one entry per CDR3 protein. The profile covers roughly 700,000 distinct CDR3 sequences, with roughly 41% appearing a single time and approximately 43% taken by the ten largest. Sequencing used peripheral blood. All receptors come from an adult man with Graves' ophthalmopathy.

The CDR3 DNA reads TGCAGCGTTGAACATGCGAACACCGGGGAGCTGTTTTTT. Translating gives CSVEHANTGELFF. The chain employs TRBV29-1 and TRBJ2-2, with no clear D. V shed 2 bases and J shed 0 bases, with 4 bases lying between them. CDR3 length: 13 residues. Germline assignment: CDR1 SQVTM and CDR2 ANQGSEA.

This clonotype was observed a single time. At one end the junction does not follow the germline gene, possibly because of a read error. The rearrangement uses TRBV10-3 and TRBJ2-7; 14 bases agree with TRBD2. The CDR3 contains 16 residues. Germline V gene data show CDR1 as ENHRY and CDR2 as SYGVKD. The CDR3 here is CASSRTSGRPRYEQYF. The CDR3 nucleotides are TGTGCCAGCAGTAGGACTAGCGGGAGGCCACGGTACGAGCAGTACTTC.

This clonotype came up many times. V usage is TRBV7-9 and J usage is TRBJ1-5, with D maybe TRBD1 (5 bases). With 3 bases removed from V and 7 bases from J, the gap between germline ends came to 13 bases. Germline V gene sequence: CDR1 SEHNR, CDR2 FQNEAQ (reference sequence). The CDR3 is 14 amino acids. The CDR3 sequence is CASSFGGAGQPQHF. The CDR3 DNA sequence: TGTGCCAGCAGCTTCGGAGGGGCAGGGCAGCCCCAGCATTTT.

This clonotype was detected many times. The V and J genes are TRBV29-1 and TRBJ2-7; 10 bases agree with TRBD2. The CDR3 is made up of 13 amino acids. V lost 5 bases and J lost 6; bases outside the gene matches: 7. Per germline, CDR1 SQVTM and CDR2 ANQGSEA. The CDR3 nucleotides read TGCAGCGTTCGGGCTAGCGGGAGACCCGAGCAGTACTTC. Translated: CSVRASGRPEQYF.

This clonotype was detected many times. The CDR3 DNA is TGCAGCGCTGGGGAGCGCTCGAACACTGAAGCTTTCTTT. This codes for CSAGERSNTEAFF. The chain uses TRBV29-1 and TRBJ1-1; D gene unclear. This CDR3 has 13 residues. V was shortened by 7 bases and J by 1 base, with 13 bases between the two germline ends. Germline CDR1 and CDR2: SQVTM and ANQGSEA. Combining the CDR3 with reference TRBV29-1 and TRBJ1-1 gives the whole variable domain SAVISQKPSRDICQRGTSLTIQCQVDSQVTMMFWYRQQPGQSLTLIATANQGSEATYESGFVIDKFPISRPNLTFSTLTVSNMSPEDSSIYLCSAGERSNTEAFFGQGTRLTVV.

This clonotype was counted many times. The chain links TRBV10-2 to TRBJ1-1; 7 bases are shared with TRBD1. The V gene's germline CDR1 is WSHSY and CDR2 SAAADI. The junction had 7 bases not matched to a gene; V was cut back by 3 bases and J by 0 bases. The CDR3 totals 16 residues. This CDR3 is CASSDQNRGMNTEAFF. The CDR3 DNA reads TGCGCCAGCAGTGACCAAAACAGGGGTATGAACACTGAAGCTTTCTTT.

This clonotype has only a few counts. Since a much larger clone is just one base distant, this may be a read error. The V gene is TRBV10-2, the J gene TRBJ1-1; D may be TRBD1 (6 bases). Germline lookup yields CDR1 WSHSY and CDR2 SAAADI. The CDR3 runs 11 residues. The CDR3 is CASSQTGEAFF. DNA for the CDR3: TGTGCCAGCAGCCAGACAGGTGAAGCTTTCTTT.

This clonotype was found a few times. This chain connects TRBV20-1 to TRBJ2-7, with D uncertain. Between the trimmed V and J ends, which lost 3 bases and 0 bases, there was a span of 9 bases. The CDR3 loop spans 13 amino acids. CDR1 and CDR2 (germline): DFQATT, SNEGSKA (reference sequence). The CDR3 nucleotides are TGCAGTGCTAGTAGGAGTCTCTCCTACGAGCAGTACTTC. Translation: CSASRSLSYEQYF.

CDR3 nucleotides: TGTGCCAGCAGTGGCCTGGGACCAAGCTCTGGAAACACCATATATTTT. It specifies CASSGLGPSSGNTIYF. The chain uses TRBV2 and TRBJ1-3; weak D call: TRBD1 (5 bases). Germline-derived CDR1 and CDR2 are SNHLY and FYNNEI. This CDR3 contains 16 residues. The V and J ends lost 4 bases and 0 bases respectively, with 13 bases between them.

To note about this clonotype: A much bigger clone sits one base away, suggesting this may be a read error. The CDR3: CATSRASETQYF. The DNA for the CDR3 is TGTGCCACCAGCAGGGCCTCAGAGACCCAGTACTTC. V usage is TRBV15 and J usage is TRBJ2-5; D not resolved. The CDR3 runs 12 residues. Germline V lookup: CDR1 LNHNV, CDR2 YYDKDF (reference sequence). Trimming took off 3 bases at V and 4 bases at J, with 6 bases between the two ends.

This clonotype was found many times. V is TRBV7-3 and J is TRBJ2-5; possibly TRBD2 for D (7 bases). The CDR3 runs 15 residues. V was trimmed by 2 bases and J by 4 bases, leaving 14 bases between them. The germline CDR1 and CDR2 sequences are SGHTA and FQGTGA. Here the CDR3 reads CASSLVGGAGETQYF. Here the CDR3 DNA reads TGTGCCAGCAGCTTAGTGGGGGGGGCTGGAGAGACCCAGTACTTC.

V and J are TRBV29-1 and TRBJ1-3, with 7 bases that match TRBD1. CDR3 length: 15 residues. J was trimmed by 0 bases and V by 0 bases; bases with no gene match: 2. From germline, CDR1 is SQVTM and CDR2 ANQGSEA. This CDR3 is CSVEEDRDSGNTIYF. Written as DNA, the CDR3 is TGCAGCGTTGAAGAAGACAGGGACTCTGGAAACACCATATATTTT.

The chain joins TRBV5-1 to TRBJ2-7; D is perhaps TRBD2 (5 bases). TRBJ2-1 explains the end of the DNA better; the J call may be wrong. The germline V gene encodes CDR1 SGHRS and CDR2 YFSETQ. The CDR3 is 15 amino acids. CDR3 loop: CASSLAGWSYNEQFF. The CDR3 region has the DNA TGCGCCAGCAGCTTGGCGGGATGGTCCTACAATGAGCAGTTCTTC.

The chain combines TRBV7-3 with TRBJ1-1; D not certain. Trimming cost V 2 bases and J 3 bases, with 13 bases left between them. CDR3 length: 15 residues. Germline CDR1 is SGHTA and CDR2 is FQGTGA. The CDR3 DNA reads as TGTGCCAGCAGCTTAGCGGTGGTGCAGGACACTGAAGCTTTCTTT. This codes for CASSLAVVQDTEAFF.

With regard to this clonotype: A much larger clone lies a single base off, so this may be a read error. V gene TRBV29-1 combines with J gene TRBJ2-7, with D possibly called TRBD1 or TRBD2 (5 bases each). Germline values: CDR1 SQVTM, CDR2 ANQGSEA. The CDR3 is 13 amino acids. In nucleotides, the CDR3 is TGCAGCGTTGGGGATTCCCGACGGGACGAGCAGTGCTTC. Translating it yields CSVGDSRRDEQCF.

This clonotype was detected ten times or more. This chain links TRBV2 with TRBJ1-5; D not resolved. CDR3 length: 13 residues. CDR1 is SNHLY and CDR2 is FYNNEI in the germline V gene. V shed 8 bases and J shed 1 base, with 9 bases lying between them. In DNA, the CDR3 is TGTGCCAGCTCCAGAGAGAGCAATCAGCCCCAGCATTTT. It is translated as CASSRESNQPQHF.

To note about this clonotype: A read error may be the cause here, since a much bigger clone is one base away. Because the CDR3 is missing its conserved closing phenylalanine or tryptophan, this is likely a read error. The chain carries TRBV19 and TRBJ2-7; no clear D. V lost 9 bases and J lost 3, with 15 bases in between. This CDR3 comprises 13 residues. CDR1 is LNHDA, CDR2 SQIVND, per germline (reference sequence). In nucleotides, the CDR3 is TGTGCCAGCAAAGCGTCCGACCGCTACGAGCAGTACTCC. It yields the protein CASKASDRYEQYS.

This chain connects TRBV25-1 to TRBJ2-7, with TRBD2 matching over 9 bases. CDR1 is MGHDK and CDR2 is SYGVNS in the germline V gene. Trimming removed 4 bases from V and 7 bases from J; junction bases left unmatched: 8. This CDR3 spans 14 amino acids. Written as DNA, the CDR3 is TGTGCCAGCAGTGCTAGCGGGGTGGCGAGTGAGCAGTACTTC. This translates into CASSASGVASEQYF.

The chain links TRBV7-9 to TRBJ1-6, with D maybe TRBD1 (6 bases). The germline V and J ends were trimmed by 3 bases and 8 bases, with 11 bases remaining between them. The V gene's germline CDR1 is SEHNR and CDR2 FQNEAQ (reference sequence). The CDR3 runs to 14 residues. CDR3 nucleotide sequence: TGTGCCAGCAGCTTCATCGCAGGGGATTCACCCCTCCACTTT. Its protein product is CASSFIAGDSPLHF.

This clonotype has at least ten counts. This sequence joins TRBV25-1 and TRBJ1-1; no firm D call. V shed 7 bases and J shed 4 bases, with 19 bases lying between them. Germline CDR1 and CDR2: MGHDK and SYGVNS. The CDR3 runs to 15 residues. The CDR3 DNA is TGTGCCAGCACCGCCCCGGACTTAGCGGGCACTGAAGCTTTCTTT. Its protein is CASTAPDLAGTEAFF. Full variable domain (remainder filled in from reference TRBV25-1 and TRBJ1-1): EADIYQTPRYLVIGTGKKITLECSQTMGHDKMYWYQQDPGMELHLIHYSYGVNSTEKGDLSSESTVSRIRTEHFPLTLESARPSHTSQYLCASTAPDLAGTEAFFGQGTRLTVV.

This clonotype has a handful of counts. The chain recombines TRBV20-1 with TRBJ2-7; 7 bases line up with TRBD1. Unmatched junction bases numbered 6, after V lost 3 bases and J lost 7 bases. CDR3 length equals 12 residues. Germline V lookup: CDR1 DFQATT, CDR2 SNEGSKA (reference sequence). The CDR3, as DNA: TGCAGTGCTAGCCGGGACAGAGTTGAGCAGTACTTC. Encoded protein: CSASRDRVEQYF.

A few counts support this clonotype. The chain employs TRBV2 and TRBJ1-2, with D possibly TRBD1 on 5 matching bases. Germline V gene lookup returns CDR1 SNHLY and CDR2 FYNNEI. The length of the CDR3 is 13 residues. V was trimmed by 8 bases and J by 4 bases, leaving 14 bases between them. In DNA, the CDR3 is TGTGCCAGCTCGCCCGAGACAGCCTATGGCTACACCTTC. Protein product: CASSPETAYGYTF.

The chain is built from TRBV7-2 and TRBJ1-5, with no clear D. V lost 3 bases and J lost 3, with 9 bases in between. In germline, CDR1 is SGHTA, CDR2 FQGNSA. The length of the CDR3 is 14 residues. CDR3 protein: CASSLVGINQPQHF. The CDR3 nucleotides are TGTGCCAGCAGCTTGGTCGGAATCAATCAGCCCCAGCATTTT. Filled out from reference TRBV7-2 and TRBJ1-5, the complete variable domain reads GAGVSQSPSNKVTEKGKDVELRCDPISGHTALYWYRQSLGQGLEFLIYFQGNSAPDKSGLPSDRFSAERTGGSVSTLTIQRTQQEDSAVYLCASSLVGINQPQHFGDGTRLSIL.

Only a few counts were recorded for this clonotype. J is TRBJ2-7 and V is TRBV20-1, with no clear D. The ends were cut back, 5 bases at V and 2 bases at J, with 16 bases in the middle. Germline V gene lookup returns CDR1 DFQATT and CDR2 SNEGSKA (reference sequence). CDR3 length: 14 residues. CDR3 nucleotide sequence: TGCAGTGCTCAATATGGGCCCGAAACCTACGAGCAGTACTTC. It translates to CSAQYGPETYEQYF.

Notes on this clonotype: A read error may produce the germline difference seen at one junction end. This chain connects TRBV10-3 to TRBJ2-7; 8 nucleotides match TRBD2. CDR1 is ENHRY, CDR2 SYGVKD, per germline. This CDR3 has 16 amino acids. The CDR3 loop is CASSEVWAGGGYEQYF. CDR3 sequence (DNA): TGTGCCAGCAGTGAAGTATGGGCGGGAGGAGGTTACGAGCAGTACTTC.

A remark on this clonotype: The germline gene is not matched at one end of the junction; a read error may be the cause. The J gene is TRBJ1-4, the V gene TRBV15; possibly TRBD1 for D (5 bases). Per the germline V gene, CDR1 is LNHNV and CDR2 is YYDKDF (reference sequence). The CDR3 consists of 16 residues. CDR3 in DNA: TGTGCCACCAGCACAGGAGGGACGCACGGTGGTGAAAAGCTGTTTTTT. As protein: CATSTGGTHGGEKLFF.

The sample holds a few counts of this clonotype. V gene TRBV7-2 combines with J gene TRBJ2-5, with D possibly being TRBD2 (6 bases). The CDR3 totals 15 residues. CDR1 is SGHTA and CDR2 is FQGNSA in the germline V gene. V gave up 5 bases and J gave up 5 bases, with 18 bases separating them. The CDR3 DNA follows: TGTGCCAGCAGCGGTTACCGACTAGTTGGGGAGACCCAGTACTTC. Residues: CASSGYRLVGETQYF.

The rearrangement uses TRBV29-1 and TRBJ2-5; D perhaps matches TRBD2 (6 bases). Germline V gene data show CDR1 as SQVTM and CDR2 as ANQGSEA. The CDR3 extends over 16 amino acids. V lost 5 bases and J lost 4, with 23 bases in between. CDR3 residues: CSVRPGLPGVGETQYF. The CDR3 nucleotides read TGCAGCGTTCGTCCGGGACTCCCTGGGGTTGGAGAGACCCAGTACTTC.

This clonotype turned up a few times. This chain joins TRBV7-6 and TRBJ2-2; D is tentatively TRBD1 or TRBD2 (5 bases each). CDR3 length: 17 amino acids. CDR1 is SGHVS and CDR2 is FNYEAQ in the germline V gene. V gave up 2 bases and J gave up 5 bases, with 18 bases separating them. Here the CDR3 reads CASSLSTGTHFTGELFF. CDR3 coding DNA: TGTGCCAGCAGCTTAAGCACCGGGACCCATTTTACCGGGGAGCTGTTTTTT.

This rearrangement joins TRBV7-9 to TRBJ2-3; D possibly matches TRBD1 or TRBD2 (6 bases each). Looked up from germline, CDR1 is SEHNR and CDR2 is FQNEAQ (reference sequence). With 8 bases removed from V and 2 bases from J, the gap between germline ends came to 20 bases. The CDR3 extends over 16 amino acids. The CDR3 here is CASSAIGGGYTDTQYF. CDR3 sequence (DNA): TGTGCCAGCTCAGCGATAGGAGGGGGGTACACAGATACGCAGTATTTT.

This clonotype has a count of ten or more. The chain joins TRBV13 to TRBJ1-2; D remains unclear. V lost 4 bases, J lost 8 bases, and 11 bases lay in between. Germline V CDR1 and CDR2: PRHDT, FYEKMQ (reference sequence). The CDR3 consists of 12 residues. In nucleotides, the CDR3 is TGTGCCAGCAGCTCCCCCGGGGTCGGCTACACCTTC. Its translation: CASSSPGVGYTF. The full variable domain, rest sourced from reference TRBV13 and TRBJ1-2, is AAGVIQSPRHLIKEKRETATLKCYPIPRHDTVYWYQQGPGQDPQFLISFYEKMQSDKGSIPDRFSAQQFSDYHSELNMSSLELGDSALYFCASSSPGVGYTFGSGTRLTVV.

The table lists this clonotype with a few counts. The rearrangement links TRBV7-2 to TRBJ2-3, with D uncertain. Trimming removed 4 bases from V and 3 bases from J, with 8 bases in between. CDR3 size: 13 residues. Germline CDR1 reads SGHTA; CDR2 reads FQGNSA. CDR3 amino acids: CASSSAKTDTQYF. DNA of the CDR3: TGTGCCAGCAGCTCCGCCAAGACAGATACGCAGTATTTT.